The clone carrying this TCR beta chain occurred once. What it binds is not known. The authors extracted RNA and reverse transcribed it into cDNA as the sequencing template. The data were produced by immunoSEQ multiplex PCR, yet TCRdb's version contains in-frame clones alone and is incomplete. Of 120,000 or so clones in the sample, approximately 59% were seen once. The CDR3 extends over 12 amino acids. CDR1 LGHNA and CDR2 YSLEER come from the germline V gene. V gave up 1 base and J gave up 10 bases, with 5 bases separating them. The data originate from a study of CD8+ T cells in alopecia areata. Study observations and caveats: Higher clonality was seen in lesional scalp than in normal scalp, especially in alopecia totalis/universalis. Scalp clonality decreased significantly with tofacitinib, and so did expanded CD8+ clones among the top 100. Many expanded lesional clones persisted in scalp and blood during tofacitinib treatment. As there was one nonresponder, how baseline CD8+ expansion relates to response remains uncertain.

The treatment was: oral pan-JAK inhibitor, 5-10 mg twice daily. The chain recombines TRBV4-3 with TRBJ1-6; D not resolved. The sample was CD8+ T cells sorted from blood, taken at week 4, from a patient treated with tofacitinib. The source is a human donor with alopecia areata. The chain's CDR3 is CASSQGSSPLHF. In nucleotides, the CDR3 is TGCGCCAGCAGCCAAGGTAGCTCACCCCTCCACTTT.